Listed below are T cell receptor beta chains from one sample, sequenced in a study of blood T cell repertoires in COVID-19. Produced via immunoSEQ multiplex PCR; TCRdb's table is partial and in-frame only. The data show roughly 250,000 clones, more than 80% seen once. The sample consisted of peripheral blood. The receptors come from a woman between 40 and 55 years old with acute or convalescent COVID-19. CDR3s include the opening cysteine and the closing phenylalanine or tryptophan. The D gene is left open where the match is weak. Where a row states a size, it is once, few, many or the class of an expanded clone; other rows omit it.

DNA	CDR3	size	V	D	J
TGTGCCAGTAGTATGTCGGGCGTTGGGACAACATATAGCAATCAGCCCCAGCATTTT	CASSMSGVGTTYSNQPQHF	.	TRBV19	.	TRBJ1-5
TGTGCCACCAGTGACTCGACAGGGGGGGCCCCTTACGGGGAGCTGTTTTTT	CATSDSTGGAPYGELFF	.	TRBV24-1	TRBD1	TRBJ2-2
TGTGCCAGCCTACAAAGACCGGGACAGGGTCTAACTGAAGCTTTCTTT	CASLQRPGQGLTEAFF	.	TRBV19	TRBD1	TRBJ1-1
TGTGCCAGTTCCCAGAGGGAGAATCAGCCCCAGCATTTT	CASSQRENQPQHF	.	TRBV19	.	TRBJ1-5
TGTGCCAGCAGCGTAGGACAGGGCTATAATTCACCCCTCCACTTT	CASSVGQGYNSPLHF	.	TRBV9	TRBD1	TRBJ1-6
TGTGCCATCCACCAGGGAGGGGTCGGTCAGCCCCAGCATTTT	CAIHQGGVGQPQHF	.	TRBV15	.	TRBJ1-5
TGTGCCAGCAGCTCACAGGGGGGTGGTAGCAATCAGCCCCAGCATTTT	CASSSQGGGSNQPQHF	.	TRBV3-1/TRBV3-2	TRBD1	TRBJ1-5
TGTGCCAGCAGTTTATCTCGACAGGGGGTGACGCCCCAGCATTTT	CASSLSRQGVTPQHF	.	TRBV27	TRBD1	TRBJ1-5
TGTGCCAGTAGTATAGGGCACAGGGGCGGTCAGCCCCAGCATTTT	CASSIGHRGGQPQHF	.	TRBV19	TRBD1	TRBJ1-5
TGCAGTGCTAATGAGGTCGGGACATGGGTCGCTAGCACAGATACGCAGTATTTT	CSANEVGTWVASTDTQYF	once	TRBV20-1	.	TRBJ2-3
TGTGCCAGCAGCTTTCTCGAGGGACAGGGAACAAAGACCCAGTACTTC	CASSFLEGQGTKTQYF	many	TRBV11-2	TRBD1	TRBJ2-5
TGTGCCAGCAGTCCGACAGACCGGTCAGGCTACACCTTC	CASSPTDRSGYTF	.	TRBV6-5	.	TRBJ1-2
TGTGCCAGCACCCCAGCCGACAGGGAAGGTACTGAAGCTTTCTTT	CASTPADREGTEAFF	.	TRBV27	TRBD1	TRBJ1-1
TGTGCCAGTACATTCGGGGGGAGAATCTATGGCTACACCTTC	CASTFGGRIYGYTF	.	TRBV19	.	TRBJ1-2
TGTGCCAGCAGTACAGACAGGGTTGGTACGCAGTATTTT	CASSTDRVGTQYF	.	TRBV6-5	TRBD1	TRBJ2-3
TGTGCCAGCAGTAACACCGGGGGGAGGAGGACTGAAGCTTTCTTT	CASSNTGGRRTEAFF	.	TRBV6-5	.	TRBJ1-1
TGCGCCAGCAGCCCAGTGGCAGGGCGCGCTGAAGCTTTCTTT	CASSPVAGRAEAFF	.	TRBV5-1	.	TRBJ1-1
TGTGCCAGTAGTATGCGGGGGCCCGACACAGATACGCAGTATTTT	CASSMRGPDTDTQYF	.	TRBV19	.	TRBJ2-3
TGTGCCTGGAGTAATAGTCGAATCTACACTGAAGCTTTCTTT	CAWSNSRIYTEAFF	.	TRBV30	.	TRBJ1-1
TGTGCCAGCAGCGCCTTGACAGGGCGTGCTGAAGCTTTCTTT	CASSALTGRAEAFF	.	TRBV11-2	TRBD1	TRBJ1-1
TGTGCCAGCAGTGAAGCCTATACAGGGGATGGCGGCTACACCTTC	CASSEAYTGDGGYTF	few	TRBV2	TRBD1	TRBJ1-2
TGTGCCAGCAGCCAAACAGGGAAATCACCCCTCCACTTT	CASSQTGKSPLHF	.	TRBV11-3	.	TRBJ1-6
TGTGCCACGGGACAGAACTATGGCTACACCTTC	CATGQNYGYTF	.	TRBV19	TRBD1	TRBJ1-2
TGTGCCAGCAGCCAAACAGCGAACACTGAAGCTTTCTTT	CASSQTANTEAFF	.	TRBV7-6	.	TRBJ1-1
TGTGCCATCCCCGGCCAGGGGTATGGCTACACCTTC	CAIPGQGYGYTF	.	TRBV7-9	.	TRBJ1-2
TGTGCCAGCAGCCATAGTAGCGGGGGCCACCAAGAGACCCAGTACTTC	CASSHSSGGHQETQYF	.	TRBV3-1/TRBV3-2	TRBD2	TRBJ2-5
TGTGCCAGCAGACAGCGGGGGGGGAGCACAGATACGCAGTATTTT	CASRQRGGSTDTQYF	.	TRBV11-2	TRBD2	TRBJ2-3
TGTGCCAGTAGTAAGGGCAGGGAACTGCTCGGGGAGACCCAGTACTTC	CASSKGRELLGETQYF	.	TRBV19	.	TRBJ2-5
TGTGCCAGCTCACCCTCGGCACAGGCTAACTATGGCTACACCTTC	CASSPSAQANYGYTF	few	TRBV18	.	TRBJ1-2
TGTGCCAGCAGCGCCAGGTTACACAATGAGCAGTTCTTC	CASSARLHNEQFF	few	TRBV9	.	TRBJ2-1
TGTGCCAGCGAATCCGTGGGACAGGTCAATGAAAAACTGTTTTTT	CASESVGQVNEKLFF	.	TRBV2	TRBD1	TRBJ1-4
TGCGCCAGCAGCCAAGGAAGGACAGGGTACGAAAAACTGTTTTTT	CASSQGRTGYEKLFF	.	TRBV4-1	TRBD1	TRBJ1-4
TGTGCCTGGGGGGAGGGCTACAATCAGCCCCAGCATTTT	CAWGEGYNQPQHF	once	TRBV30	.	TRBJ1-5
TGTGCCAGCAGCCAGTCCGCGGGGGAACCTACCTACAATGAGCAGTTCTTC	CASSQSAGEPTYNEQFF	.	TRBV4-2	TRBD2	TRBJ2-1
TGTGCCAGTACCGAGGACAGAGCTAACTATGGCTACACCTTC	CASTEDRANYGYTF	.	TRBV19	.	TRBJ1-2
TGCGCCAGCAGCTACAGGGGGGGCACTGAAGCTTTCTTT	CASSYRGGTEAFF	.	TRBV10-2	TRBD1	TRBJ1-1
TGTGCTAGTGGTTTGGTACTGGGTATTAGGGAGTTTTATGGCTACACCTTC	CASGLVLGIREFYGYTF	once	TRBV12-5	.	TRBJ1-2
TGTGCCAGTAGTAGAGGGAGGGGCCGGAACACTGAAGCTTTCTTT	CASSRGRGRNTEAFF	.	TRBV19	.	TRBJ1-1
TGTGCCAGCAGCCTTACTCGGACAGGGCAAAATGAAAAACTGTTTTTT	CASSLTRTGQNEKLFF	.	TRBV16	TRBD1	TRBJ1-4
TGTGCCAGCAGCACGCGGACAAGCACTGAAGCTTTCTTT	CASSTRTSTEAFF	few	TRBV9	.	TRBJ1-1
TGTGCCAGCAGCCAACCGAGACTAGCGGGGGGGTTCGGTGAGCAGTTCTTC	CASSQPRLAGGFGEQFF	.	TRBV14	TRBD2	TRBJ2-1
TGCGCCAGCAGGGCCGGTGGGACAGGGAATGAGCAGTTCTTC	CASRAGGTGNEQFF	.	TRBV10-2	TRBD1	TRBJ2-1
TGTGCCAGCAGCTTTCGAGGGGGGGGGACAGATACGCAGTATTTT	CASSFRGGGTDTQYF	.	TRBV7-8	.	TRBJ2-3
TGCGCCAGCAGGGTATCGGCGGGGGCCGATTATGAGCAGTTCTTC	CASRVSAGADYEQFF	.	TRBV10-2	.	TRBJ2-1
TGTGCCAGCAGCCCTATAGGGACAGTCTCTAACACCGGGGAGCTGTTTTTT	CASSPIGTVSNTGELFF	.	TRBV5-6	TRBD1	TRBJ2-2
TGTGCCAGCAGGGTACTACAGGGCCAAAGGAACACTGAAGCTTTCTTT	CASRVLQGQRNTEAFF	.	TRBV27	.	TRBJ1-1
TGTGCCAGCAGCTTAGTGGGAGAGGGATCCACTGAAGCTTTCTTT	CASSLVGEGSTEAFF	.	TRBV11-2	.	TRBJ1-1
TGTGCCAGCAGGTGGCCGGTTTGCGGGGGGCTAAACATTCAGTACTTC	CASRWPVCGGLNIQYF	.	TRBV27	TRBD2	TRBJ2-4
TGTGCCGTCGGACAGGGGGCTCCAGATACGCAGTATTTT	CAVGQGAPDTQYF	once	TRBV10-3	TRBD1	TRBJ2-3
TGTGCCATCGGTACTACGGGAGATACGCAGTATTTT	CAIGTTGDTQYF	.	TRBV10-3	.	TRBJ2-3
TGTGCCACCAGCAGAGCGGGGGGCTTCTATGGCTACACCTTC	CATSRAGGFYGYTF	.	TRBV15	.	TRBJ1-2
TGTGCCGCTCGGCGGGGGGGCGCCTACGGCTACACCTTC	CAARRGGAYGYTF	.	TRBV28	.	TRBJ1-2
TGTGCCACCAGTACAGGGAATAGCAATCAGCCCCAGCATTTT	CATSTGNSNQPQHF	.	TRBV24-1	.	TRBJ1-5
TGTGCCAGCAGCGATGGAGTGGGGGCGCGAACTGAAGCTTTCTTT	CASSDGVGARTEAFF	.	TRBV6-5	.	TRBJ1-1
TGTGCCAGCGGCGAGGGCACCTCGGGGACTGAAGCTTTCTTT	CASGEGTSGTEAFF	.	TRBV11-2	.	TRBJ1-1
TGTGCCAGCAGCTTACCAGCGGGGGGGCCCTACACCGGGGAGCTGTTTTTT	CASSLPAGGPYTGELFF	.	TRBV7-2	TRBD2	TRBJ2-2